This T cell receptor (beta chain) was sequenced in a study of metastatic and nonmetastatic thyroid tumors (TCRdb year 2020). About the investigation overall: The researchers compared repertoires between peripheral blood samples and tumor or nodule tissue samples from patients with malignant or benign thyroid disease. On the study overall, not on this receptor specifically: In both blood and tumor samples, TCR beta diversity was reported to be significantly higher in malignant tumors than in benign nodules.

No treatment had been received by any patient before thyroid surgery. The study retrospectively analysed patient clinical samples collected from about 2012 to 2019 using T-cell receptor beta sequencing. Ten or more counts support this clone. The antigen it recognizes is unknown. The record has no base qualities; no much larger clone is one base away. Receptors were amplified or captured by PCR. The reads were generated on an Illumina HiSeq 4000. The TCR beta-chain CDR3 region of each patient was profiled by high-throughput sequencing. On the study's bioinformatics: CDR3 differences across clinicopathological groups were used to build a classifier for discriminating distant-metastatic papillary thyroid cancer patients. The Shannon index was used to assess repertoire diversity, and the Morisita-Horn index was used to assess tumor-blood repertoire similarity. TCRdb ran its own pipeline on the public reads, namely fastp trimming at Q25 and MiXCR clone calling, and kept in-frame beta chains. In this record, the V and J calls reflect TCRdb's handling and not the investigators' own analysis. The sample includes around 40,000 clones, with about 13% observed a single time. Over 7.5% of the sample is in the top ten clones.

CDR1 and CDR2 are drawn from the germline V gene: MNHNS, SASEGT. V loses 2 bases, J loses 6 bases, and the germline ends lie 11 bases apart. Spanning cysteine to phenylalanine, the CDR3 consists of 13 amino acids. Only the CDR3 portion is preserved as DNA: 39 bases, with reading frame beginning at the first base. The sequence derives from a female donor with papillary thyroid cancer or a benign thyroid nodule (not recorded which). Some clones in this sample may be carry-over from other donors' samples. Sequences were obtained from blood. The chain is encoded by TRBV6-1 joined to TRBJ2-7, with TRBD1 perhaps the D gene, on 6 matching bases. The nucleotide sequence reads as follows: TGTGCCAGCAGTGAAATTGGGACAACCGAGCAGTACTTC. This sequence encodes CASSEIGTTEQYF.